This TCR beta chain was sequenced in a study of T-cell memory formation after mild COVID-19. TCRdb processed the 5' RACE reads anew with MiXCR; each CDR3 protein has one entry. The data contain around 180,000 distinct CDR3 sequences, 16% of them singletons. The junction had 5 bases not matched to a gene; V was cut back by 6 bases and J by 1 base. Germline-derived CDR1 and CDR2 are DFQATT and SNEGSKA (reference sequence). This CDR3 comprises 14 residues. The source material was PBMCs or a T cell subset sorted from them (not recorded which). The chain couples TRBV20-1 to TRBJ2-2, with TRBD1 identical over 7 bases. The source of this sequence is an adult woman who had mild COVID-19 (a few samples of this study predate the infection). Cell type and time point are not known. DNA of the CDR3: TGCAGTGCCAGGCGACAGGGGAACACCGGGGAGCTGTTTTTT. Translated: CSARRQGNTGELFF.